The next 30 T cell receptor beta chains were all read from a single sample in a study of blood T cells in healthy people across ages (dated by TCRdb to 2015 to 2017). Receptors were amplified or captured by 5' RACE. TCRdb shows the sequencer as Illumina HiSeq 2500. A second PCR of roughly 7 to 11 cycles was performed with a sample-barcoded 5' primer and a J-beta primer mix. The public reads were reprocessed in TCRdb via fastp at Q25 and MiXCR, keeping in-frame beta chains. Here each entry gathers all rows of one CDR3 protein and keeps the most common genes and DNA. Present in this sample are roughly 1,000,000 distinct CDR3 sequences, 20% to 25% of which were seen just once. The ten biggest clones cover 0.75% of the sample. These same data were also listed under a study on T cells of mothers and their children.

Sequencing used blood. The receptors here all came from a girl aged 2 to 9 in good health.

The CDR3 DNA follows: TGTGCCAGCAGCCAAGTTTCACGCACCTACGAGCAGTACTTC. Translation gives CASSQVSRTYEQYF. The V gene is TRBV14, the J gene TRBJ2-5; no reliable D call. The DNA end is more similar to TRBJ2-7, so the J call may be wrong. The CDR3 is 14 amino acids. CDR1 and CDR2 from the germline V gene are SGHDN and FVKESK.

This rearrangement joins TRBV13 to TRBJ2-5; maybe TRBD2 (6 bases). This CDR3 is built from 17 residues. The germline V and J ends were trimmed by 0 bases and 3 bases, with 17 bases remaining between them. The germline CDR1 and CDR2 sequences are PRHDT and FYEKMQ (reference sequence). This CDR3 reads CASSLGLMGDWKETQYF. The CDR3 DNA is TGTGCCAGCAGCTTAGGCCTAATGGGGGACTGGAAAGAGACCCAGTACTTC.

This clonotype has just a few counts. The CDR3 sequence: CASSEYWATSGNTIYF. The CDR3 nucleotides are TGTGCCAGCAGTGAATATTGGGCAACCTCTGGAAACACCATATATTTT. The chain couples TRBV6-1 to TRBJ1-3, with D unresolved. Germline-derived CDR1 and CDR2 are MNHNS and SASEGT. Trimming cost V 2 bases and J 0 bases, with 11 bases left between them. CDR3 length: 16 residues.

The genes are TRBV29-1 and TRBJ1-1; D call uncertain. Trimming removed 7 bases from V and 5 bases from J, with 11 bases in between. Per germline, CDR1 SQVTM and CDR2 ANQGSEA. There are 11 residues in the CDR3. CDR3 coding DNA: TGCAGCGCTGGGAGGGAAACTGAAGCTTTCTTT. This sequence encodes CSAGRETEAFF.

In the case of this clonotype: The junction departs from the called germline gene at one end, perhaps through a read error. This chain links TRBV29-1 with TRBJ2-7; the match to TRBD2 covers 9 bases. CDR1 is SQVTM and CDR2 is ANQGSEA in the germline V gene. This CDR3 comprises 14 residues. The CDR3 DNA reads as TGCGGCGTTCGCCTAGCGGGACCTACCTACGAGCAGTACTTC. Its protein product is CGVRLAGPTYEQYF.

The chain couples TRBV2 to TRBJ1-6, with unresolved D. Germline V gene lookup returns CDR1 SNHLY and CDR2 FYNNEI. V was trimmed by 6 bases and J by 5 bases, leaving 14 bases between them. The CDR3 is made up of 15 amino acids. CDR3 in DNA: TGTGCCAGCAGGTTCTTCAGGACCGATAATTCACCCCTCCACTTT. Translation: CASRFFRTDNSPLHF.

This clonotype was observed once. The chain combines TRBV18 with TRBJ1-2; 9 nucleotides line up with TRBD1. The CDR3 sequence is 21 residues long. The germline CDR1 and CDR2 sequences are KGHSH and LQKENI. V trimming: 4 bases; J trimming: 1 base; junction bases outside the gene matches: 22. The CDR3 DNA is TGTGCCAGCTCACGACGCCGGGACAGGGAAACTTTTGACATCTATAACTATGGCTACACCTTC. This codes for CASSRRRDRETFDIYNYGYTF.

This clonotype has at least ten counts. The chain recombines TRBV27 with TRBJ2-5; TRBD1 might be the D (6 bases). V gave up 5 bases and J gave up 5 bases, with 12 bases separating them. Per germline, CDR1 MNHEY and CDR2 SMNVEV (reference sequence). The CDR3 covers 13 residues. The CDR3 DNA is TGTGCCAGCAGTCGGACAGTGGGGGAGACCCAGTACTTC. This encodes CASSRTVGETQYF.

This rearrangement joins TRBV10-3 to TRBJ2-1, with D perhaps matching TRBD2 (6 bases). The CDR3 extends over 14 amino acids. Trimming pared 4 bases from V and 5 bases from J, leaving 12 bases between. Germline V CDR1 and CDR2: ENHRY, SYGVKD. As DNA, the CDR3 is TGTGCCATCAGTGGAAGCGGGCGAAACAATGAGCAGTTCTTC. As protein: CAISGSGRNNEQFF.

This clonotype was detected a few times. V is TRBV6-2 or TRBV6-3 and J is TRBJ1-5; possible D gene TRBD1, 6 bases. Trimming took 6 bases from V and 2 from J, leaving 11 bases between them. CDR3 size: 14 residues. Germline V gives CDR1 MNHEY, CDR2 SVGEGT. The CDR3 spells CASRRGGRNQPQHF. The DNA of the CDR3 is TGTGCCAGCAGACGAGGGGGTCGCAATCAGCCCCAGCATTTT.

The rearrangement uses TRBV11-2 and TRBJ1-3; no clear D. The germline V gene encodes CDR1 SGHAT and CDR2 FQNNGV. The CDR3 runs to 17 residues. Trimming removed 1 base from V and 2 bases from J, with 15 bases in between. The chain's CDR3 is CASSLGPQNKAGNTIYF. DNA of the CDR3: TGTGCCAGCAGCTTAGGACCCCAGAACAAAGCTGGAAACACCATATATTTT.

This clonotype has only a few counts. The chain uses TRBV10-3 and TRBJ1-2, with 8 nucleotides matching TRBD1. Per germline, CDR1 ENHRY and CDR2 SYGVKD. With 0 bases clipped from V and 9 bases from J, the junction kept 6 bases outside the gene matches. The length of the CDR3 is 14 residues. The CDR3 DNA is TGTGCCATCAGTGAGTCCAGGGGGCTGTATAGCTACACCTTC. Its protein is CAISESRGLYSYTF.

The gene calls are TRBV6-2 or TRBV6-3 and TRBJ2-6; a possible D gene is TRBD1 (5 bases). Trimming stripped 6 bases from V and 4 bases from J, with 13 bases between. CDR3 length: 15 residues. The germline V gene has CDR1 MNHEY and CDR2 SVGEGT. The CDR3 DNA sequence: TGTGCCAGCAGCCAAGGGGTTCCCGGGGCCAACGTCCTGACTTTC. This encodes CASSQGVPGANVLTF.

The chain links TRBV6-1 to TRBJ1-2, with D tentatively TRBD1 (5 bases). V lost 0 bases, J lost 6 bases, and 8 bases lay in between. The CDR3 has 13 residues. CDR1 is MNHNS, CDR2 SASEGT, per germline. The CDR3 DNA reads as TGTGCCAGCAGTGAAGCGGGCAGGGATGGCTACACCTTC. Protein: CASSEAGRDGYTF.

This chain joins TRBV18 and TRBJ2-5; no clear D gene. The J call is uncertain, as TRBJ2-7 better fits the DNA end. The CDR3 consists of 13 residues. CDR1 is KGHSH, CDR2 LQKENI, per germline. CDR3 coding DNA: TGTGCCAGCTCACCACCTCACTACTACGAGCAGTACTTC. This gives the protein CASSPPHYYEQYF.

The V gene is TRBV10-3, the J gene TRBJ2-5; no clear D. The germline gives CDR1 ENHRY, CDR2 SYGVKD. The V gene lost 4 bases and the J gene lost 4 bases, with 10 bases spanning the gap. This CDR3 has 13 residues. The CDR3 DNA reads TGTGCCATCAGTGGACCGGACGGAGAGACCCAGTACTTC. Protein sequence: CAISGPDGETQYF.

The chain joins TRBV29-1 to TRBJ2-5; the match to TRBD1 covers 9 bases. The CDR3 extends over 15 amino acids. CDR1 is SQVTM, CDR2 ANQGSEA, per germline. The V segment lost 4 bases and the J segment 7 bases; nucleotides outside the gene matches: 13. The DNA for the CDR3 is TGCAGCGTTGTGGGTACAGGGGGCGGGCTGATGACCCAGTACTTC. This gives the protein CSVVGTGGGLMTQYF.

The rearrangement uses TRBV7-8 and TRBJ2-3; D uncertain. Germline V gene lookup returns CDR1 SGHVS and CDR2 FQNEAQ. V lost 8 bases and J 3 bases, leaving 6 bases between the germline ends. This CDR3 spans 11 amino acids. CDR3 bases: TGTGCCAGCGGCCAGACAGATACGCAGTATTTT. Protein sequence: CASGQTDTQYF.

The chain links TRBV20-1 to TRBJ1-2; D possibly corresponds to TRBD1 (6 bases). V lost 7 bases and J 6 bases, leaving 15 bases between the germline ends. Germline assignment: CDR1 DFQATT and CDR2 SNEGSKA (reference sequence). CDR3 length: 12 amino acids. The CDR3: CSVMQGTNGYTF. DNA of the CDR3: TGCAGTGTTATGCAGGGGACCAATGGCTACACCTTC.

V and J are TRBV12-3 or TRBV12-4 and TRBJ2-7; TRBD2 is a possible D gene (6 bases). The V end was cut by 8 bases, the J end by 3 bases, with 8 bases between. The CDR3 is 11 residues long. The CDR3 protein is CASGTHYEQYF. In nucleotides, the CDR3 is TGTGCCAGCGGGACTCACTACGAGCAGTACTTC.

This clonotype was seen a handful of times. The chain carries TRBV29-1 and TRBJ1-4, with 10 nucleotides matching TRBD1. J lost 11 bases, V lost 4 bases, and 16 bases had no gene match. This CDR3 comprises 16 residues. Germline CDR1 reads SQVTM; CDR2 reads ANQGSEA. The CDR3 sequence is CSVARDDRGPAGKLFF. CDR3 bases: TGCAGCGTTGCCAGAGACGACAGGGGGCCAGCGGGGAAACTGTTTTTT. The variable domain in full, with the rest retrieved from reference TRBV29-1 and TRBJ1-4, is SAVISQKPSRDICQRGTSLTIQCQVDSQVTMMFWYRQQPGQSLTLIATANQGSEATYESGFVIDKFPISRPNLTFSTLTVSNMSPEDSSIYLCSVARDDRGPAGKLFFGSGTQLSVL.

The CDR3 reads CAISDRDRTGELFF. The CDR3 DNA is TGTGCCATCAGTGACAGGGACCGCACCGGGGAGCTGTTTTTT. The chain couples TRBV10-3 to TRBJ2-2; D tentatively reads TRBD1 or TRBD2 (5 bases each). The V and J ends lost 3 bases and 4 bases respectively, with 9 bases between them. This CDR3 is 14 amino acids long. Germline assignment: CDR1 ENHRY and CDR2 SYGVKD.

Of note for this clonotype: One end of the junction varies from germline; a read error may be responsible. The V call is TRBV7-7, the J call TRBJ1-4; 8 bases line up with TRBD1. Germline CDR1 reads SSHAT; CDR2 reads FNYEAQ (reference sequence). The CDR3 runs to 19 residues. The CDR3 spells CASSTSTGVLLRFNEKLFF. CDR3 DNA: TGTGCTAGCAGCACCTCGACAGGGGTACTACTAAGATTTAATGAAAAACTGTTTTTT.

This clonotype came up a few times. This rearrangement joins TRBV6-2 or TRBV6-3 to TRBJ2-7; D tentatively reads TRBD1 or TRBD2 (5 bases each). Trimming stripped 7 bases from V and 3 bases from J, with 22 bases between. This CDR3 is 16 amino acids long. From germline, CDR1 is MNHEY and CDR2 SVGEGT. The CDR3 protein is CASNESVWDGYYEQYF. DNA of the CDR3: TGTGCCAGCAACGAATCGGTCTGGGACGGCTACTACGAGCAGTACTTC.

The chain links TRBV29-1 to TRBJ2-5; D not certain. The J call may be faulty, since TRBJ2-7 better matches the DNA end. Germline V lookup: CDR1 SQVTM, CDR2 ANQGSEA. This CDR3 spans 14 amino acids. CDR3 in DNA: TGCAGCGTTGTTTCCGTAGATTGGTACTACGAGCAGTACTTC. It specifies CSVVSVDWYYEQYF.

This chain uses TRBV4-3 with TRBJ1-5, with D possibly being TRBD1 (6 bases). CDR3 size: 15 residues. The germline CDR1 and CDR2 sequences are LGHNA and YSLEER. Trimming took off 0 bases at V and 6 bases at J, with 12 bases between the two ends. For the CDR3, the DNA is TGCGCCAGCAGCCAAGATAAGGGGGTCGGTCAGCCCCAGCATTTT. Protein: CASSQDKGVGQPQHF.

The V and J genes are TRBV2 and TRBJ2-1; TRBD2 matches 8 bases. This CDR3 has 16 residues. J gave up 0 bases and V 6 bases, and 7 bases lay outside the gene matches. CDR1 SNHLY and CDR2 FYNNEI come from the germline V gene. CDR3 region: CASSNSGGSSYNEQFF. The CDR3 nucleotides read TGTGCCAGCAGCAACTCGGGGGGGAGCTCCTACAATGAGCAGTTCTTC.

The gene calls are TRBV6-5 and TRBJ2-1, with D possibly being TRBD1 (6 bases). Germline assignment: CDR1 MNHEY and CDR2 SVGAGI. Deletions cut 6 bases from V and 7 bases from J, with 13 bases between. CDR3 length: 13 amino acids. CDR3 protein: CASRGDNINEQFF. In DNA, the CDR3 is TGTGCCAGCAGGGGGGACAATATTAATGAGCAGTTCTTC.

This clonotype was picked up one time. The chain links TRBV29-1 to TRBJ2-7; TRBD1 matches at 7 bases. Germline values: CDR1 SQVTM, CDR2 ANQGSEA. The CDR3 extends over 12 amino acids. With 4 bases clipped from V and 4 bases from J, the junction kept 4 bases outside the gene matches. The chain's CDR3 is CSVGLQGYEQYF. The DNA of the CDR3 is TGCAGCGTTGGCCTACAGGGGTACGAGCAGTACTTC.

This chain uses TRBV7-2 with TRBJ2-7, with a weak D call TRBD1 (6 bases). Germline V gene data show CDR1 as SGHTA and CDR2 as FQGNSA. The V end was cut by 4 bases, the J end by 9 bases, with 13 bases between. The length of the CDR3 is 12 residues. The CDR3 coding sequence is TGTGCCAGCAGCTGGGGGCCGGGTCGGCAGTACTTC. This translates into CASSWGPGRQYF.